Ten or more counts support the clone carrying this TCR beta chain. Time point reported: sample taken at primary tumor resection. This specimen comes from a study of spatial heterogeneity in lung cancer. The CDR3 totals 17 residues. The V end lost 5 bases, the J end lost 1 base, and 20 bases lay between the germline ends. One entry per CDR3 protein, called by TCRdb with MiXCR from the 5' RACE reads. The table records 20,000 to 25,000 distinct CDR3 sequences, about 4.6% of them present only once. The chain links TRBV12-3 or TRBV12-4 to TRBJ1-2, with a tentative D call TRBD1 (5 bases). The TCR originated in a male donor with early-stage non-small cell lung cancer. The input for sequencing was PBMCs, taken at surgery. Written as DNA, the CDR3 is TGTGCCAGCAGTCCCCTCTGGGCAGGGCCTTATAACTATGGCTACACCTTC. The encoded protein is CASSPLWAGPYNYGYTF.